The rows below give T cell receptor beta chains drawn from one sample of a study of technical replicates of blood from a few donors. Here immunoSEQ multiplex PCR was the method, and the copy in TCRdb shows in-frame clones only, minus some. The sample holds tens of thousands of clones, more than 75% seen once. Sequencing was performed on PBMCs. All receptors derive from a human donor in good health. Some clones in this sample may be carry-over from other donors' samples. The CDR3 runs from the conserved cysteine through the conserved F or W. Fields, in order: clone size, J gene, D gene, V gene, CDR3 length, CDR3 protein, CDR3 DNA. D genes are given only for firm matches. Clone size, where shown, is once, few, many, or a class for clones that have expanded.

- TRBJ2-7 - TRBV7-7 13 CASSLGRAYEQYF TGTGCCAGCAGCTTAGGCAGGGCTTACGAGCAGTACTTC
- TRBJ2-1 - TRBV27 11 CASSPGNEQFF TGTGCCAGCAGTCCAGGGAATGAGCAGTTCTTC
- TRBJ2-7 TRBD2 TRBV10-3 13 CATSGGLAFEQYF TGTGCCACCTCGGGGGGGCTCGCTTTTGAGCAGTACTTC
- TRBJ2-1 TRBD2 TRBV7-2 14 CASSSTSGTNEQFF TGTGCCAGCAGCTCGACTAGCGGGACCAATGAGCAGTTCTTC
- TRBJ2-1 TRBD1 TRBV2 14 CASRGQGPRNEQFF TGTGCCAGCAGGGGACAGGGTCCTAGGAATGAGCAGTTCTTC
- TRBJ2-7 - TRBV2 15 CASSVGGLLGHEQYF TGTGCCAGCAGTGTGGGGGGACTCCTGGGCCACGAGCAGTACTTC
- TRBJ1-2 - TRBV7-2 14 CASSFSTESGGYTF TGTGCCAGCAGCTTTTCAACAGAGTCCGGTGGCTACACCTTC
- TRBJ2-4 TRBD1 TRBV27 13 CASSFQGQNIQYF TGTGCCAGCAGTTTCCAGGGACAGAACATTCAGTACTTC
- TRBJ2-5 - TRBV19 11 CASSIRETQYF TGTGCCAGTAGTATACGGGAGACCCAGTACTTC
once TRBJ1-6 - TRBV5-4 16 CASSSMGGAGDLPLHF TGTGCCAGCAGCTCGATGGGAGGGGCCGGGGATTTACCCCTCCACTTT
- TRBJ2-7 TRBD1 TRBV6-5 16 CASSYSGQVWTYEQYF TGTGCCAGCAGTTACTCGGGACAGGTCTGGACCTACGAGCAGTACTTC
- TRBJ2-1 TRBD1 TRBV11-1 15 CASSNRDRAFSEQFF TGTGCCAGCAGTAACCGGGACAGGGCTTTTTCTGAGCAGTTCTTC
- TRBJ2-7 - TRBV5-5 14 CASSLYAGSYEQYF TGTGCCAGCAGCTTGTATGCGGGGTCCTACGAGCAGTACTTC
- TRBJ2-2 - TRBV5-6 11 CASSLSRELFF TGTGCCAGCAGCTTGTCTCGGGAGCTGTTTTTT
- TRBJ2-5 - TRBV6-4 13 CATEGGREETQYF TGTGCCACCGAAGGGGGAAGGGAAGAGACCCAGTACTTC
- TRBJ2-7 - TRBV4-3 15 CASSLDRGGSYEQYF TGCGCCAGCAGCCTGGATCGCGGAGGGTCCTACGAGCAGTACTTC
few TRBJ2-1 - TRBV6-4 14 CASSPQPDLNEQFF TGTGCCAGCTCCCCTCAGCCTGACTTAAATGAGCAGTTCTTC
- TRBJ2-2 TRBD2 TRBV14 17 CASSPPEGWRESGELFF TGTGCCAGCAGCCCCCCGGAGGGTTGGCGGGAGTCCGGGGAGCTGTTTTTT
once TRBJ1-2 TRBD1 TRBV19 16 CASIGLGQGDLYGYTF TGTGCCAGTATTGGTTTGGGACAGGGGGACCTCTATGGCTACACCTTC
- TRBJ2-3 TRBD2 TRBV7-2 15 CASSPRGLAFDTQYF TGTGCCAGCAGCCCCCGGGGACTAGCATTCGATACGCAGTATTTT
- TRBJ2-5 - TRBV7-2 16 CASSPESAGWGETQYF TGTGCCAGCAGCCCGGAATCTGCGGGCTGGGGAGAGACCCAGTACTTC
- TRBJ2-7 - TRBV7-8 16 CASGGGPDRAFYEQYF TGTGCCAGCGGGGGGGGACCGGACAGGGCATTCTACGAGCAGTACTTC
- TRBJ1-1 - TRBV28 11 CASSQSRGAFF TGTGCCAGCAGCCAGAGCCGGGGAGCTTTCTTT
- TRBJ1-3 - TRBV19 13 CASSETAGNTIYF TGTGCCAGTAGTGAGACAGCTGGAAACACCATATATTTT
- TRBJ2-7 TRBD1 TRBV6-1 14 CASSEIQGVYEQYF TGTGCCAGCAGTGAAATACAGGGGGTTTACGAGCAGTACTTC
- TRBJ2-1 - TRBV19 17 CASSSTPPSSSYNEQFF TGTGCCAGTAGTAGTACGCCCCCATCGAGCTCCTACAATGAGCAGTTCTTC
- TRBJ2-6 TRBD1 TRBV27 18 CASSSYRGPYSGANVLTF TGTGCCAGCAGTTCTTACAGGGGGCCCTACTCTGGGGCCAACGTCCTGACTTTC
few TRBJ2-1 - TRBV6-4 15 CASNFRESRNNEQFF TGTGCCAGCAATTTCCGGGAGAGTAGGAACAATGAGCAGTTCTTC
few TRBJ2-7 - TRBV7-3 14 CASSSGGLHYEQYF TGTGCCAGCAGCAGCGGAGGACTACACTACGAGCAGTACTTC
- TRBJ1-6 TRBD1 TRBV27 14 CASNPGTGNSPLHF TGTGCCAGCAACCCCGGGACAGGGAATTCACCCCTCCACTTT
- TRBJ1-3 - TRBV7-6 14 CASSLGGAGNTIYF TGTGCCAGCAGCTTAGGGGGGGCTGGAAACACCATATATTTT
- TRBJ2-1 TRBD2 TRBV4-1 16 CASSKGLAEYYNEQFF TGCGCCAGCAGCAAGGGACTAGCGGAATACTACAATGAGCAGTTCTTC
- TRBJ2-5 TRBD1 TRBV5-8 16 CASSFSRQGRQETQYF TGTGCCAGCAGCTTCTCAAGACAGGGGCGGCAAGAGACCCAGTACTTC
- TRBJ1-5 - TRBV5-1 15 CASSLEGGGNQPQHF TGCGCCAGCAGCTTGGAGGGCGGGGGCAATCAGCCCCAGCATTTT
- TRBJ2-3 - TRBV10-1 15 CASSESGSSTDTQYF TGCGCCAGCAGTGAGTCCGGGTCTAGCACAGATACGCAGTATTTT
- TRBJ2-7 - TRBV7-9 16 CASSSYLRRDRNEQYF TGTGCCAGCAGCTCCTACCTCAGGAGGGATAGGAACGAGCAGTACTTC
- TRBJ1-5 TRBD1 TRBV27 19 CASSSAGTGLLTLGQPQHF TGTGCCAGCAGTTCGGCCGGGACAGGGTTGTTGACGCTCGGTCAGCCCCAGCATTTT
- TRBJ1-5 - TRBV6-1 15 CASSGWTVGNQPQHF TGTGCCAGCAGTGGGTGGACAGTCGGGAATCAGCCCCAGCATTTT
- TRBJ1-5 - TRBV5-5 14 CASSTDGVSQPQHF TGTGCCAGCAGCACCGACGGAGTTTCTCAGCCCCAGCATTTT
- TRBJ1-5 - TRBV4-3 13 CASSQDRNQPQHF TGCGCCAGCAGCCAAGATCGTAATCAGCCCCAGCATTTT
- TRBJ2-7 - TRBV9 14 CASSVGPTMREQYF TGTGCCAGCAGCGTAGGACCCACAATGAGGGAGCAGTACTTC
- TRBJ2-1 - TRBV5-4 13 CASSIDRTGEQFF TGTGCCAGCAGCATAGACAGGACGGGTGAGCAGTTCTTC
- TRBJ2-3 TRBD2 TRBV4-2 16 CASSQRATSGTDTQYF TGTGCCAGCAGCCAACGGGCGACTAGCGGCACAGATACGCAGTATTTT
- TRBJ2-1 - TRBV11-3 12 CASSPGLNEQFF TGTGCCAGCAGCCCCGGTTTAAATGAGCAGTTCTTC
- TRBJ1-3 - TRBV6-1 14 CASCPGGTGNTIYF TGTGCCAGCTGCCCGGGCGGGACTGGAAACACCATATATTTT
once TRBJ1-1 TRBD1 TRBV4-3 17 CASSRDRAGSLNTEAFF TGCGCCAGCAGCCGCGACAGGGCGGGTTCTCTGAACACTGAAGCTTTCTTT
- TRBJ2-7 TRBD2 TRBV5-1 17 CASSLSPLAEVFYEQYF TGCGCCAGCAGCTTGAGTCCGCTAGCGGAAGTCTTTTACGAGCAGTACTTC
- TRBJ1-3 - TRBV2 17 CASSEASGGISGNTIYF TGTGCCAGCAGTGAAGCGTCGGGGGGAATCTCCGGAAACACCATATATTTT
- TRBJ1-2 - TRBV14 15 CASSQWSGGPYGYTF TGTGCCAGCAGCCAGTGGTCCGGGGGGCCCTATGGCTACACCTTC
- TRBJ2-3 - TRBV7-2 11 CASTQGGTQYF TGTGCCAGCACCCAAGGGGGTACGCAGTATTTT
- TRBJ1-5 - TRBV27 15 CASTPGWGVDQPQHF TGTGCCAGCACCCCCGGTTGGGGGGTAGATCAGCCCCAGCATTTT
- TRBJ2-5 TRBD2 TRBV11-3 15 CASSLASGSGETQYF TGTGCCAGCAGCTTGGCTAGCGGGAGCGGTGAGACCCAGTACTTC
- TRBJ2-3 - TRBV27 10 CATSTDTQYF TGTGCCACCTCCACAGATACGCAGTATTTT
- TRBJ2-1 - TRBV7-6 12 CALQGTYNEQFF TGTGCCCTTCAGGGTACCTACAATGAGCAGTTCTTC
- TRBJ2-7 TRBD1 TRBV9 14 CASSARDRGYEQYF TGTGCCAGCAGCGCCCGGGACAGGGGCTACGAGCAGTACTTC